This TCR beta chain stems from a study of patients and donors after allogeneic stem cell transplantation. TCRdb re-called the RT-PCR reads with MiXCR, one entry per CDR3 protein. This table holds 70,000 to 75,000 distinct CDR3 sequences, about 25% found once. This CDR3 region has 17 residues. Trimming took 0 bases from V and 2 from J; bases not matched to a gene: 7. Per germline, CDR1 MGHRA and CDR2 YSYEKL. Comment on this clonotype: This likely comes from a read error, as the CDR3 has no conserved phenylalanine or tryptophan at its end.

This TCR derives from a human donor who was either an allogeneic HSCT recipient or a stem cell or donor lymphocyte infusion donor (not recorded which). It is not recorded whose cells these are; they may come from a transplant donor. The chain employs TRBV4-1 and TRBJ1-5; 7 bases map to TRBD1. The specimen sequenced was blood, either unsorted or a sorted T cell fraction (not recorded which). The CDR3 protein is CASSQDSRQGRNQPQHL. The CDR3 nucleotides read TGCGCCAGCAGCCAAGATTCCCGACAGGGACGCAATCAGCCCCAGCATTTG.